This T cell receptor beta chain comes out of a study of blood T cells in healthy people across ages. Study-wide findings and caveats: Higher diversity and more naive CD4+ cells were features of long-lived donors, compared to aged donors. TCR beta diversity was tightly associated with the proportion of naive T cells.

Per germline, CDR1 MDHEN and CDR2 SYDVKM. The CDR3 sequence is 16 residues long. A note on this clonotype: No antigen is known for it. The junction differs from germline at one of its ends, possibly a read error.

The donors, all healthy, were Caucasians living in Russia, aged 6 to 90. The amount of total RNA extracted per sample was at least 5.5 micrograms. With a J-beta primer mix and a sample-barcoded 5' primer, a second PCR ran 7 to 11 cycles. TCRdb re-analysed the 5' RACE reads in MiXCR, keeping a single row per CDR3 protein. Here the sample spans over 1,300,000 distinct CDR3 sequences, around 59% being singletons. The TCR was taken from a man aged 18 to 30 in good health. The specimen was blood. This sequence joins TRBV28 and TRBJ1-1; maybe TRBD1 (5 bases). CDR3 protein: CASSPIGGNHLTEAFF. CDR3 DNA sequence: TGTGCTAGCAGTCCTATTGGGGGGAATCACCTCACTGAAGCTTTCTTT. The full variable domain, rest sourced from reference TRBV28 and TRBJ1-1, is DVKVTQSSRYLVKRTGEKVFLECVQDMDHENMFWYRQDPGLGLRLIYFSYDVKMKEKGDIPEGYSVSREKKERFSLILESASTNQTSMYLCASSPIGGNHLTEAFFGQGTRLTVV.